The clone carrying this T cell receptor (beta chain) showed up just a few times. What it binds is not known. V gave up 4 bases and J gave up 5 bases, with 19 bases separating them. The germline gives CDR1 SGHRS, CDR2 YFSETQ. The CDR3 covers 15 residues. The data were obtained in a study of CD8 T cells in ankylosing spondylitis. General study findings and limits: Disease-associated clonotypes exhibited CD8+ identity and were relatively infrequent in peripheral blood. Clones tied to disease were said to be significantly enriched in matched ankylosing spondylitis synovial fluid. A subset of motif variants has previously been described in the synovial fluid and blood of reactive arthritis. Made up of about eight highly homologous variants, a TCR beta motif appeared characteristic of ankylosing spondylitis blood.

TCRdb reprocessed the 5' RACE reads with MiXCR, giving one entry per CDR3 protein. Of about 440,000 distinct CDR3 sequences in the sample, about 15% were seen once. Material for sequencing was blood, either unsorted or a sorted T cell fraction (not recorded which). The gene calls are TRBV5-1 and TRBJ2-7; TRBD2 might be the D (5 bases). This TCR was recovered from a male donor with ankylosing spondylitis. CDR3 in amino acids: CASSRLGSSQDEQYF. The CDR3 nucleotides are TGCGCCAGCAGCCGTCTGGGGAGTAGCCAAGACGAGCAGTACTTC.